This T cell receptor (beta chain) was documented in a study of metastatic and nonmetastatic thyroid tumors. Looking at the study overall: Both malignant and benign thyroid patients supplied peripheral blood and tumor or nodule tissue samples, across which the repertoires of these patients were then compared. Study-level findings and limits: When malignant thyroid tumors were compared with benign nodules, TCR beta diversity was reportedly significantly higher in the malignant tumors. This held in both blood and tumor samples.

Thyroid surgery took place with no prior treatment in any patient. Original data processing: Clinicopathological groups of papillary thyroid cancer showed CDR3 differences that were used to build a distant-metastasis classifier. TCRdb called clones again from the PCR reads with MiXCR. The V and J calls here are based on TCRdb, not the publication. Among 20,000 to 25,000 clones listed, around 21% were seen once. The germline V and J ends were trimmed by 4 bases and 6 bases, with 9 bases remaining between them. The CDR3 runs 12 residues. CDR1 and CDR2 from the germline V gene are WNHNN and SYGVQD (reference sequence). Worth noting for this clone: The antigen is undetermined. No conserved phenylalanine or tryptophan ends this CDR3, so it is likely a read error.

The chain employs TRBV10-1 and TRBJ1-1; D remains ambiguous. The TCR comes from a female donor with papillary thyroid cancer or a benign thyroid nodule (not recorded which). Some clones in this sample may be carry-over from other donors' samples. Sequencing was carried out using blood. CDR3: CASSGGGPEAFS. As DNA, the CDR3 is TGCGCCAGCAGTGGGGGTGGACCTGAAGCTTTCTCT.